A selection of T cell receptor beta chains follows, all from one sample in a study of chemoradiotherapy in HPV16-positive cancers. The data were produced by immunoSEQ multiplex PCR, yet TCRdb's version contains in-frame clones alone and is incomplete. Counted here are approximately 14,000 clones, approximately 91% occurring once; the ten biggest clones make up 2.5% to 3.5%. Sequenced material: blood, taken from a patient who underwent chemoradiotherapy. These receptors came from a human donor with HPV-associated anogenital cancer. Each CDR3 is given with its conserved first and last residue. Fields, in order: D gene, clone size, J gene, V gene, CDR3 DNA, CDR3 protein. The D gene is left open where the match is weak. Size is stated for part of the rows, as once, few or many counts, or as a class when the clone is expanded.

D: -
size: -
J: TRBJ2-7
V: TRBV20-1
DNA: TGCAGACGGGGGTTCATTCGCGAGCAGTACTTC
CDR3: CRRGFIREQYF

D: -
size: -
J: TRBJ1-1
V: TRBV2
DNA: TGTGCCAGCCGACCCGCGGGTAGGCAGGGAGAAGCTTTCTTT
CDR3: CASRPAGRQGEAFF

D: -
size: -
J: TRBJ2-7
V: TRBV5-1
DNA: TGCGCCAGCACGGGTAGCGGCTACGAGCAGTACTTC
CDR3: CASTGSGYEQYF

D: TRBD2
size: -
J: TRBJ2-2
V: TRBV5-8
DNA: TGTGCCAGCAGTACGAGGACTAGCCTGTTCGGGGAGCTGTTTTTT
CDR3: CASSTRTSLFGELFF

D: -
size: -
J: TRBJ1-4
V: TRBV6-1
DNA: TGTGCCGCCCTCCTAAGGATCGCCGGGGGTGAAAAACTGTTTTTT
CDR3: CAALLRIAGGEKLFF

D: TRBD1
size: -
J: TRBJ1-2
V: TRBV29-1
DNA: TGCAGCGCCAGATATCAGGGGGCGGACTATGGCTACACCTTC
CDR3: CSARYQGADYGYTF

D: TRBD2
size: -
J: TRBJ2-3
V: TRBV5-1
DNA: TGCGCCAGCAGCCGAGCGGGGGGTGTTGCAGATACGCAGTATTTT
CDR3: CASSRAGGVADTQYF

D: TRBD1
size: -
J: TRBJ1-2
V: TRBV6-1
DNA: TGTGCCAGCAGGCCAGGGGGCGGCTATGGCTACACCTTC
CDR3: CASRPGGGYGYTF

D: -
size: -
J: TRBJ1-1
V: TRBV21-1
DNA: TGTGCCAGCAGCAAAGTAACCAGAGCGTGCACTGAAGCTTTCTTT
CDR3: CASSKVTRACTEAFF

D: -
size: -
J: TRBJ2-1
V: TRBV4-3
DNA: TGCGCCAGCAGCCCCTCGGCGGCGGGGGCCTCCTACAATGAGCAGTTCTTC
CDR3: CASSPSAAGASYNEQFF

D: TRBD2
size: -
J: TRBJ2-3
V: TRBV11-2
DNA: TGTGCCAGCAGCCGTTCACTAGCGGGGGGGCAGGGTACGCAGTATTTT
CDR3: CASSRSLAGGQGTQYF

D: TRBD1
size: -
J: TRBJ2-5
V: TRBV30
DNA: TGTGCCTGGAATCCGACAGGGCGTGGGACCCAGTACTTC
CDR3: CAWNPTGRGTQYF

D: -
size: -
J: TRBJ2-7
V: TRBV4-1
DNA: TGCGCCAGCAGCCAAGAGGCGCGGGGGCAATCCTACGAGCAGTACTTC
CDR3: CASSQEARGQSYEQYF

D: -
size: -
J: TRBJ2-2
V: TRBV27
DNA: TGTGCCAGCAGTTTCTGGCTAGGGAACACCGGGGAGCTGTTTTTT
CDR3: CASSFWLGNTGELFF

D: -
size: few
J: TRBJ2-7
V: TRBV18
DNA: TGTGCCAGCTCAGACAGCTCCTACGAGCAGTACTTC
CDR3: CASSDSSYEQYF

D: -
size: -
J: TRBJ1-1
V: TRBV7-8
DNA: TGTGCCACCAGGGGAGGACTTGGGTGGGGCCCTGAAGCTTTCTTT
CDR3: CATRGGLGWGPEAFF

D: -
size: -
J: TRBJ2-3
V: TRBV28
DNA: TGTGCCAGCAGTTTTTCACAGGGCCGTTTCACCCGCACGCAGTATTTT
CDR3: CASSFSQGRFTRTQYF

D: TRBD1
size: -
J: TRBJ1-2
V: TRBV19
DNA: TGTGCCAGTGGTACAGGGGGCGCAGATGGCTACACCTTC
CDR3: CASGTGGADGYTF

D: -
size: -
J: TRBJ2-1
V: TRBV7-9
DNA: TGTGCCAGCAGCTTAGCGGGGTGGGTCTACAATGAGCAGTTCTTC
CDR3: CASSLAGWVYNEQFF

D: TRBD1
size: -
J: TRBJ1-4
V: TRBV11-2
DNA: TGTGCCAGCAGCCCAGGGGGGGCAACTAATGAAAAACTGTTTTTT
CDR3: CASSPGGATNEKLFF

D: -
size: -
J: TRBJ1-4
V: TRBV5-5
DNA: TGTGCCAGCAGCTCGCGATGGGGAACTAATGAAAAACTGTTTTTT
CDR3: CASSSRWGTNEKLFF

D: TRBD1
size: -
J: TRBJ1-3
V: TRBV7-9
DNA: TGTGCCAGCAGCTATTCAGGGGACAGGGCTGGAAACACCATATATTTT
CDR3: CASSYSGDRAGNTIYF

D: -
size: once
J: TRBJ2-1
V: TRBV4-2
DNA: TGTGCCAGCAGCCAAGATCCCGCAGACTACAATGAGCAGTTCTTC
CDR3: CASSQDPADYNEQFF

D: -
size: -
J: TRBJ1-4
V: TRBV19
DNA: TGTGCCAGTAGGCCCTACCATGCAACTAATGAAAAACTGTTTTTT
CDR3: CASRPYHATNEKLFF

D: TRBD2
size: -
J: TRBJ2-7
V: TRBV10-3
DNA: TGTGCCATCAGTGCCCGCGGGGGGGACTACGAGCAGTACTTC
CDR3: CAISARGGDYEQYF

D: -
size: -
J: TRBJ2-5
V: TRBV6-4
DNA: TGTGCCAGCAGTGAGGCGGGGCAAGAGACCCAGTACTTC
CDR3: CASSEAGQETQYF

D: TRBD2
size: -
J: TRBJ2-2
V: TRBV28
DNA: TGTGCCAGCAGTTTACTGGGGAGGGCCGGGGAGCTGTTTTTT
CDR3: CASSLLGRAGELFF

D: -
size: -
J: TRBJ1-5
V: TRBV5-1
DNA: TGCGCCAGCAGCTTAACCTTTGGCAGCAATCAGCCCCAGCATTTT
CDR3: CASSLTFGSNQPQHF

D: -
size: -
J: TRBJ1-5
V: TRBV7-2
DNA: TGTGCCAGCAGCTTAGGGGACGGATACAATCAGCCCCAGCATTTT
CDR3: CASSLGDGYNQPQHF

D: TRBD1
size: -
J: TRBJ1-5
V: TRBV15
DNA: TGTGCCACCGCTGCCGACCGGGACAGGGTGGCTCAGCCCCAGCATTTT
CDR3: CATAADRDRVAQPQHF

D: TRBD1
size: -
J: TRBJ1-2
V: TRBV7-2
DNA: TGTGCCAGCAGCCGGGACAGCTTCTATGGCTACACCTTC
CDR3: CASSRDSFYGYTF

D: TRBD1
size: once
J: TRBJ2-7
V: TRBV6-4
DNA: TGTGCCAGCACTTATCCGGGACAGGCAACCTACGAGCAGTACTTC
CDR3: CASTYPGQATYEQYF

D: TRBD1
size: -
J: TRBJ1-6
V: TRBV10-2
DNA: TGCGCCAGCAGAGGGACAGGGGATTCACCCCTCCACTTT
CDR3: CASRGTGDSPLHF

D: -
size: -
J: TRBJ1-1
V: TRBV5-1
DNA: TGCGCCAGCCGCACGGTCCCGGGCACTGAAGCTTTCTTT
CDR3: CASRTVPGTEAFF

D: -
size: -
J: TRBJ2-7
V: TRBV20-1
DNA: TGCAGTGCTGCGGGGGCCGAGCAGTACTTC
CDR3: CSAAGAEQYF

D: -
size: -
J: TRBJ1-6
V: TRBV18
DNA: TGTGCCAGCTCACCACAGTCCGGCTATAATTCACCCCTCCACTTT
CDR3: CASSPQSGYNSPLHF

D: TRBD1
size: -
J: TRBJ1-2
V: TRBV19
DNA: TGTGCCAGTAGTATACCCCGACTAGAGACAGGGTTGAACTATGGCTACACCTTC
CDR3: CASSIPRLETGLNYGYTF

D: -
size: -
J: TRBJ1-2
V: TRBV4-1
DNA: TGCGCCAGCAGCATCGCGGCTAACTATGGCTACACCTTC
CDR3: CASSIAANYGYTF

D: -
size: -
J: TRBJ2-1
V: TRBV15
DNA: TGTGCCACCAGCAGAGAACGGGGAAATTACAATGAGCAGTTCTTC
CDR3: CATSRERGNYNEQFF

D: -
size: -
J: TRBJ2-7
V: TRBV27
DNA: TGTGCCAGCAGTATCGCAAGAGGGGTCCGCGAGCAGTACTTC
CDR3: CASSIARGVREQYF

D: TRBD2
size: -
J: TRBJ2-3
V: TRBV9
DNA: TGTGCCAGCAGCGAGACCCCTCATAGCGGGGGGGCCGTAGATACGCAGTATTTT
CDR3: CASSETPHSGGAVDTQYF

D: -
size: -
J: TRBJ1-4
V: TRBV7-8
DNA: TGTGCCAGCAGCTTCACCCTGCGGGGCCTGCGGGGTGAAAAACTGTTTTTT
CDR3: CASSFTLRGLRGEKLFF

D: TRBD1
size: -
J: TRBJ1-1
V: TRBV2
DNA: TGTGCCAGCACCAGACAGGGATGGGACACTGAAGCTTTCTTT
CDR3: CASTRQGWDTEAFF

D: TRBD1
size: -
J: TRBJ2-7
V: TRBV5-6
DNA: TGTGCCAGCAGCTTGCGGGGATGGACAGGGGGCCCCTACGAGCAGTACTTC
CDR3: CASSLRGWTGGPYEQYF

D: TRBD1
size: few
J: TRBJ1-3
V: TRBV18
DNA: TGTGCCAGCTCAACTCGGAAGTGGACAGGGCAGGAAAGAAGCTCTGGAAACACCATATATTTT
CDR3: CASSTRKWTGQERSSGNTIYF

D: TRBD1
size: once
J: TRBJ1-6
V: TRBV6-5
DNA: TGTGCCAGCAGTTACTCGGACAGGCTTTATTCACCCCTCCACTTT
CDR3: CASSYSDRLYSPLHF

D: -
size: -
J: TRBJ1-2
V: TRBV7-3
DNA: TGTGCCAGCAGCTTAAATCCCACCAGGGGAGATGGCTACACCTTC
CDR3: CASSLNPTRGDGYTF

D: -
size: -
J: TRBJ1-2
V: TRBV5-4
DNA: TGTGCCAGCAGCTTGGGGGGGCGGGGGCCGACAAGCTATGGCTACACCTTC
CDR3: CASSLGGRGPTSYGYTF

D: -
size: -
J: TRBJ2-1
V: TRBV5-1
DNA: TGCGCCAGCAGCATTAGCCTACGTGACTCCTACAATGAGCAGTTCTTC
CDR3: CASSISLRDSYNEQFF

D: -
size: -
J: TRBJ2-7
V: TRBV29-1
DNA: TGCAGCGTTTCCCTATCCGGGGATTCAACCTACGAGCAGTACTTC
CDR3: CSVSLSGDSTYEQYF

D: -
size: -
J: TRBJ2-7
V: TRBV7-2
DNA: TGTGCCAGCAGCCCAACAAGCCTCGAGCAGTACTTC
CDR3: CASSPTSLEQYF

D: -
size: -
J: TRBJ1-6
V: TRBV19
DNA: TGTGCCAGTAGTGGGTCCAGGGGAAATTCACCCCTCCACTTT
CDR3: CASSGSRGNSPLHF

D: TRBD1
size: -
J: TRBJ1-1
V: TRBV5-6
DNA: TGTGCCAGCAGCCTCGGGACAGGGGCGAACACTGAAGCTTTCTTT
CDR3: CASSLGTGANTEAFF

D: -
size: -
J: TRBJ1-2
V: TRBV6-5
DNA: TGTGCCAGCAACAAGGGACGGAACTATGGCTACACCTTC
CDR3: CASNKGRNYGYTF